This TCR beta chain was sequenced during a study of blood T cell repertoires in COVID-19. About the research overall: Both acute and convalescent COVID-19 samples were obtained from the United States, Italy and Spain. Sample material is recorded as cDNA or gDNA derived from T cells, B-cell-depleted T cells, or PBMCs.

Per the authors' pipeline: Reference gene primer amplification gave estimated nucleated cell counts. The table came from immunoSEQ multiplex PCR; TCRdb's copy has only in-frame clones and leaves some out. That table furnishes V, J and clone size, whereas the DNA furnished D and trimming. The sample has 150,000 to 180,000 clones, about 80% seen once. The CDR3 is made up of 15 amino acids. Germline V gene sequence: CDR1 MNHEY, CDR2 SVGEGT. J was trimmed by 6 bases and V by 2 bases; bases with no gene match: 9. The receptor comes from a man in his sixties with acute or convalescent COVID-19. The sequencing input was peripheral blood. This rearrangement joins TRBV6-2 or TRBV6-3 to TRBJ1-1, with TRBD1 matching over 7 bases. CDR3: CASSYRGRIRAEAFF. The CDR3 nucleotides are TGTGCCAGCAGTTACAGGGGGCGAATAAGAGCTGAAGCTTTCTTT.